This T cell receptor beta chain is from a study of T-cell memory formation after mild COVID-19. Study background: TCR clusters were largely donor specific. Points from the study as a whole: Cross-reactive memory apparently joined, as some responding clones appeared in pre-infection memory. The main location of contracting CD4+ clones was CM and EM, and that of contracting CD8+ clones was EMRA. Day 15 to 85 contractors were CD4/CD8 balanced; later expanders leaned CD4+.

A note on this clonotype: Its specificity is not known.

Each CDR3 protein gets one entry after TCRdb re-called the 5' RACE reads with MiXCR. The sample lists roughly 400,000 distinct CDR3 sequences; roughly 18% were seen once. V shed 0 bases and J shed 2 bases, with 14 bases lying between them. Germline V gives CDR1 MNHEY, CDR2 SVGEGT. There are 16 residues in the CDR3. The origin of this receptor is a man in his late teens or twenties who had mild COVID-19 (a few samples of this study predate the infection). Cell type and time point are not known. This chain uses TRBV6-2 or TRBV6-3 with TRBJ2-7, with a possible D match to TRBD1 (5 bases). Material: PBMCs or a T cell subset sorted from them (not recorded which). The CDR3 protein is CASSYSVEKGAYEQYF. The CDR3 DNA follows: TGTGCCAGCAGTTACTCCGTCGAGAAAGGGGCCTACGAGCAGTACTTC.